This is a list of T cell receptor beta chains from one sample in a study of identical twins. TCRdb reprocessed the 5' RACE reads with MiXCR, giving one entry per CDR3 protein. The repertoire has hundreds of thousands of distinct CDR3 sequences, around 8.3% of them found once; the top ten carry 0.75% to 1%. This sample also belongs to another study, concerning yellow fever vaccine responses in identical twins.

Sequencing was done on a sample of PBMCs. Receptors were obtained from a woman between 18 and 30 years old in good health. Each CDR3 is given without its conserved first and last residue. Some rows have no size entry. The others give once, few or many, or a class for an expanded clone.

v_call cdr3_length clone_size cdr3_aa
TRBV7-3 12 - ASSSTGPDNEQF
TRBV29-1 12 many SVTTGVSGNTIY
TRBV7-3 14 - ASSLHRGSGRNEQF
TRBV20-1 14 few SASLMVLAVQETQY
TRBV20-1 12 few SASGLVGINEQF
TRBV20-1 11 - SATFRASDTQY
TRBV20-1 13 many SARGTTANTGELF
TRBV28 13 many ASSLPRTAGREQY
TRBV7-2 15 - ASSFGGLPGSYNEQF
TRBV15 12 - ATSREQGAFEQY
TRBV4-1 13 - ASSQPGGSYNEQF
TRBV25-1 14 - ASSGRSTTGVHEQY
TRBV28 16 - ASSLGGTGKPSNQPQH
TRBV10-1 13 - ASSGVRLADNEQF
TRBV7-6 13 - ASSLAWRSSYEQY
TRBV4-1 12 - ASSPIGTEYEQY
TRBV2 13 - ASSDRGLSTDTQY
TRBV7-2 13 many ASSLRERESDTQY
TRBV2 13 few ASSVTGTGANVLT
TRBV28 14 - ASSSPTGNLQETQY
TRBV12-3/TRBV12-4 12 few ASSFRSFPETQY
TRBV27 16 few ASSRFGLAETYTGELF
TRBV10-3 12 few AISVGQSSYEQY
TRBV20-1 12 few SAKGVPGQNIQY
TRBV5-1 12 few ASSPSPGTTEAF
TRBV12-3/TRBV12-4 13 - ASSLIRVGMEPQH
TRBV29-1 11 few SVDRVVSDTQY
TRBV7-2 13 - ASSLGSGTQETQY
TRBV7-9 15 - ASSLDFGTGGGETQY
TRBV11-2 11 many ASSLKGVGPTY
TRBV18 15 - ASSPPRQGPSTDTQY
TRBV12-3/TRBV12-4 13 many ASIPLAGYTDTQY
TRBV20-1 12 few SASLFGGKETQY
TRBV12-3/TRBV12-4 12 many ASSRTAYNSPLH
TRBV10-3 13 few AISADRDTNYEQY
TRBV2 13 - ASRGGQGQDNEQF
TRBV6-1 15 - ASNDQVILGSNQPQH
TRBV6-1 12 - ASRPPANTGELF
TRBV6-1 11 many ASERGTVTEAF
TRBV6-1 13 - ASKEQPNSNQPQH
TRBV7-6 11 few ASSRGEGYEQY
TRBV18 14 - ASSPLPRGTYNEQF
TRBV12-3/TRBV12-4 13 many ASIPGQGGYNEQF
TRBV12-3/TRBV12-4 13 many ASRRSRGASYEQY
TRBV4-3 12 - ASSQEGLGYEQY